This T cell receptor (beta chain) derives from a study of cytotoxic CD8 clonotypes in ibrutinib-treated CLL (dated by TCRdb to 2020 to 2022). Background for the entire study: The cohort included some 14 treatment-naive and under 13 relapsed/refractory patients; about 18 were IGHV unmutated. Responses were partial in roughly 24 patients and complete in 2; after median around 68 months follow-up, around 14 stayed in remission and 12 progressed. The response samples were drawn at a median of roughly twelve months into treatment, with a range of about 6 to 40 months. Samples averaged approximately 260,000 productive templates and more than 85,000 productive rearrangements. Longitudinal samples were available for about 30% of the roughly 86 trial participants. Cryopreserved peripheral blood mononuclear cells were collected at three points: before therapy, at response, and at either sustained remission or disease progression.

On this clone: Its antigen target is currently unknown. Base qualities were left out, and no much larger clone turns up one base away.

Each clonotype received, on average, 10x coverage in deep resolution sequencing performed on a MiSeq, where the target depth lay between 1 in 1 million and 1 in 200,000 T cells. The immunoSEQ hsTCRB Kit was used to generate the TCR beta libraries. Turning to the authors' computational methods: ImmunoSEQ Data Assistant and ImmunoSEQ Analyzer were used for data analysis, and V, D and J genes were assigned according to IMGT definitions. Clonality, which ranges from 0 to 1, was calculated as one minus the normalized Shannon entropy of productive rearrangement frequencies. Public clonotype analysis was restricted to overrepresented clonotypes comprising at least 0.05% of each patient's repertoire. Repertoires from some twelve age-matched healthy donors in immuneACCESS were used as clonality controls. As stored in TCRdb, this immuneACCESS dataset retains in-frame rearrangements with V and J assigned. A fraction of the clones does not appear; measured against another copy, unresolved V genes explain less than half of the discrepancy, and the remainder lacks a known reason. D and trimming come from the DNA, and the V and J calls and clone size come from that table. This sample lists approximately 330,000 clones; around four fifths were detected once. 5.5% to 8% of the sample lies in the top ten.

Study-wide findings and limitations: An increase in clonality was observed at ibrutinib response, with clonality remaining stable during sustained remission and falling back toward baseline at progression. Public clonotypes were rare and either shrank or stayed stable during treatment, and the rise in clonality at ibrutinib response reflected expansion of private clonotypes. Sustained-remission and progressing patients did not have matched sampling times, and lymph node repertoires were not examined. Baseline clonality was found to be higher than that of age-matched healthy donors and was strongly correlated with circulating CD8+ T-cell counts.

Inclusive of the bounding cysteine and phenylalanine, the CDR3 is 17 residues long. Only CDR3 DNA is held: 51 bases, read in frame from base 1. Deletion took 5 bases off V and 1 base off J, with a span of 20 bases between the germline ends. The germline V gene provides CDR1 SGHAT and CDR2 FQNNGV. For TCR beta library preparation, about 2 micrograms of genomic DNA were isolated from cryopreserved PBMCs. Longitudinal blood samples from CLL patients receiving ibrutinib monotherapy were subjected to high-throughput TCR beta sequencing. Patients were enrolled in a phase 2 open-label single-center ibrutinib monotherapy trial.

The sequence links TRBV11-2 to TRBJ1-1; matching of 6 bases hints at TRBD1 as the D gene. This receptor was taken from a human donor with chronic lymphocytic leukemia. Specimen: PBMCs, collected before ibrutinib treatment. The CDR3 region has the sequence CASSPFYGGQRNTEAFF. The bases read TGTGCCAGCAGCCCTTTTTACGGGGGGCAGAGGAACACTGAAGCTTTCTTT.